One sample yielded the 26 T cell receptor beta chains listed below, sequenced in a study of blood T cell repertoires in COVID-19. The protocol was immunoSEQ multiplex PCR, while the TCRdb copy is restricted to in-frame clones and leaves out a portion. Found here are some 400,000 clones, 80% to 90% of them singletons; the top ten hold about 1.1%. Sequenced sample: PBMCs or T cells enriched from blood (not recorded which). These receptors were collected from a man between 25 and 39 years old who had recovered from COVID-19.

V and J are TRBV28 and TRBJ1-4, with D perhaps matching TRBD1 (5 bases). V was cut by 6 bases and J by 2 bases, with 10 bases left in between. The CDR3 runs 14 residues. CDR1 and CDR2 (germline): MDHEN, SYDVKM. CDR3 in DNA: TGTGCCAGCAGCATAGGGGCCACTAATGAAAAACTGTTTTTT. This sequence encodes CASSIGATNEKLFF.

The gene calls are TRBV13 and TRBJ2-2; D perhaps matches TRBD2 (5 bases). The ends were cut back, 4 bases at V and 7 bases at J, with 13 bases in the middle. Germline CDR1 is PRHDT and CDR2 is FYEKMQ (reference sequence). The CDR3 covers 14 residues. The CDR3 DNA reads as TGTGCCAGCAGCTACCTAGCCCTCTGCGGGGAGCTGTTTTTT. It translates to CASSYLALCGELFF.

The V and J genes are TRBV27 and TRBJ1-4, with D maybe TRBD1 (5 bases). V lost 5 bases and J 10 bases, leaving 17 bases between the germline ends. The germline V gene has CDR1 MNHEY and CDR2 SMNVEV (reference sequence). This CDR3 has 14 amino acids. This CDR3 reads CASSQGPPGGKLFF. In nucleotides, the CDR3 is TGTGCCAGCAGTCAGGGACCCCCGGGGGGAAAACTGTTTTTT.

The chain carries TRBV13 and TRBJ1-1; TRBD1 is a possible D gene (5 bases). Germline V gives CDR1 PRHDT, CDR2 FYEKMQ (reference sequence). CDR3 length: 14 residues. V lost 3 bases to trimming and J lost 1 base, with 9 bases between them. The CDR3 reads CASSFATENTEAFF. As DNA, the CDR3 is TGTGCCAGCAGCTTCGCGACAGAGAACACTGAAGCTTTCTTT.

The V call is TRBV27, the J call TRBJ1-6; a weak D match, TRBD1 (5 bases). The CDR3 covers 16 residues. V was cut by 0 bases and J by 8 bases, with 14 bases left in between. Germline CDR1 reads MNHEY; CDR2 reads SMNVEV (reference sequence). In DNA form, the CDR3 reads TGTGCCAGCAGTTTATCAATGGGCAGGGTGTATTCACCCCTCCACTTT. This translates into CASSLSMGRVYSPLHF.

The V gene is TRBV10-3, the J gene TRBJ2-7; possible D gene TRBD2, 5 bases. Trimming took off 2 bases at V and 2 bases at J, with 10 bases between the two ends. Germline V gene lookup returns CDR1 ENHRY and CDR2 SYGVKD. The CDR3 runs 14 residues. The CDR3 DNA follows: TGTGCCATCAGTGAGGGTTACGGGACCTACGAGCAGTACTTC. Its translation is CAISEGYGTYEQYF.

The V call is TRBV28, the J call TRBJ1-2; D is unresolved. This CDR3 spans 12 amino acids. From germline, CDR1 is MDHEN and CDR2 SYDVKM. V was clipped by 5 bases and J by 8 bases, with 12 bases between them. The CDR3 nucleotides are TGTGCCAGCAGTGTCGGACTTGAAGGCTACACCTTC. This codes for CASSVGLEGYTF.

As concerns this clone: This sample also contains other DNA sequences that code for the same CDR3. This rearrangement joins TRBV18 to TRBJ2-4; D may be TRBD2 (6 bases). Germline V gives CDR1 KGHSH, CDR2 LQKENI. Trimming shortened V by 0 bases and J by 0 bases, and 6 bases separated the two germline ends. The CDR3 consists of 15 residues. CDR3 region: CASSPPGLAKNIQYF. The DNA of the CDR3 is TGTGCCAGCTCACCACCGGGACTAGCCAAAAACATTCAGTACTTC.

The CDR3 DNA reads TGTGCCAGCAGTGCCCGACAGTTCAATCAGCCCCAGCATTTT. This gives the protein CASSARQFNQPQHF. The rearrangement joins TRBV28 to TRBJ1-5; a possible D gene is TRBD1 (5 bases). Trimming shortened V by 5 bases and J by 3 bases, and 11 bases separated the two germline ends. The CDR3 runs to 14 residues. In germline, CDR1 is MDHEN, CDR2 SYDVKM.

V is TRBV20-1 and J is TRBJ2-7; tentative D call: TRBD1 (5 bases). From germline, CDR1 is DFQATT and CDR2 SNEGSKA (reference sequence). CDR3 size: 13 residues. Deletions cut 3 bases from V and 4 bases from J, with 13 bases between. CDR3 DNA: TGCAGTGCTAGTGGTTTCGACAGTTACGAGCAGTACTTC. It is translated as CSASGFDSYEQYF.

V and J are TRBV27 and TRBJ1-5; tentative D call: TRBD1 (5 bases). Trimming shortened V by 6 bases and J by 5 bases, and 17 bases separated the two germline ends. Germline V gene data show CDR1 as MNHEY and CDR2 as SMNVEV (reference sequence). The CDR3 sequence is 15 residues long. As DNA, the CDR3 is TGTGCCAGCAGCGCAGAGTGGGGCGGTTATCAGCCCCAGCATTTT. Translation: CASSAEWGGYQPQHF.

This clone was recorded only once. V is TRBV10-1 and J is TRBJ1-1; 7 nucleotides line up with TRBD1. This CDR3 has 14 residues. V gave up 2 bases and J gave up 5 bases; unmatched junction bases: 5. CDR1 and CDR2 from the germline V gene are WNHNN and SYGVQD (reference sequence). Here the CDR3 reads CASSENRGWTEAFF. The DNA of the CDR3 is TGCGCCAGCAGTGAGAACAGGGGATGGACTGAAGCTTTCTTT.

This chain links TRBV30 with TRBJ1-2; D is uncertain. Per the germline V gene, CDR1 is GTSNPN and CDR2 is SVGIG (reference sequence). CDR3 length: 10 amino acids. Trimming took 7 bases from V and 4 from J, leaving 7 bases between them. The CDR3 coding sequence is TGTGCCTCGGACTTCTATGGCTACACCTTC. It encodes CASDFYGYTF.

Details on this clone: Other DNA variants within this sample encode the same CDR3. V gene TRBV28 combines with J gene TRBJ2-7; 10 bases are a match to TRBD2. The trim removed 6 bases at V and 3 bases at J, leaving 2 bases unmatched. In germline, CDR1 is MDHEN, CDR2 SYDVKM. This CDR3 spans 13 amino acids. CDR3 in amino acids: CASRLAGSYEQYF. For the CDR3, the DNA is TGTGCCAGCAGACTAGCGGGAAGCTACGAGCAGTACTTC.

The chain recombines TRBV27 with TRBJ2-1, with D uncertain. Germline CDR1 and CDR2: MNHEY and SMNVEV (reference sequence). This CDR3 has 15 amino acids. V lost 6 bases and J lost 2, with 14 bases in between. CDR3 sequence: CASSGAPYTYNEQFF. The CDR3 bases are TGTGCCAGCAGCGGAGCACCCTATACCTACAATGAGCAGTTCTTC.

This clone was observed a few times. The chain couples TRBV28 to TRBJ1-5; 7 positions agree with TRBD1. This CDR3 has 16 amino acids. The trim removed 5 bases at V and 2 bases at J, leaving 9 bases unmatched. Germline CDR1 MDHEN, CDR2 SYDVKM. CDR3 DNA: TGTGCCAGCAGTCTATCACAGGGGCAGGGCAATCAGCCCCAGCATTTT. This codes for CASSLSQGQGNQPQHF.

The CDR3 DNA sequence: TGTGCCAGCAGCTTGGGACTAGCGAAGACAGATACGCAGTATTTT. This gives the protein CASSLGLAKTDTQYF. The rearrangement uses TRBV7-2 and TRBJ2-3; TRBD2 aligns across 10 bases. Looked up from germline, CDR1 is SGHTA and CDR2 is FQGNSA. The trim removed 3 bases at V and 3 bases at J, leaving 3 bases unmatched. The CDR3 has 15 residues. Filled out from reference TRBV7-2 and TRBJ2-3, the complete variable domain reads GAGVSQSPSNKVTEKGKDVELRCDPISGHTALYWYRQSLGQGLEFLIYFQGNSAPDKSGLPSDRFSAERTGGSVSTLTIQRTQQEDSAVYLCASSLGLAKTDTQYFGPGTRLTVL.

CDR3 in amino acids: CASSKGINTEAFF. CDR3 sequence (DNA): TGCGCCAGCAGCAAGGGGATTAACACTGAAGCTTTCTTT. The rearrangement joins TRBV5-1 to TRBJ1-1, with a weak D call TRBD1 (5 bases). The CDR3 loop spans 13 amino acids. Trimming took 4 bases from V and 2 from J, leaving 9 bases between them. From germline, CDR1 is SGHRS and CDR2 YFSETQ.

This clone came up once. This rearrangement joins TRBV21-1 to TRBJ1-1; the table assigns TRBD1, which was not confirmed against the DNA. TRBV21-1 is a pseudogene. This CDR3 contains 15 residues. The CDR3 region has the DNA TGTGCCAGCAGCCCCCAACAGGGGAGTGACACTGAAGCTTTCTTT. Its protein is CASSPQQGSDTEAFF.

J is TRBJ2-3 and V is TRBV19; no firm D call. Trimming took off 5 bases at V and 2 bases at J, with 14 bases between the two ends. Germline V gene sequence: CDR1 LNHDA, CDR2 SQIVND (reference sequence). This CDR3 has 15 amino acids. The CDR3 sequence is CASSETPVPTDTQYF. In DNA, the CDR3 is TGTGCCAGTAGTGAGACACCAGTTCCCACAGATACGCAGTATTTT.

V gene TRBV5-1 combines with J gene TRBJ2-2; perhaps TRBD1 as D (6 bases). The V gene lost 2 bases and the J gene lost 5 bases, with 19 bases spanning the gap. The CDR3 has 17 residues. The germline CDR1 and CDR2 sequences are SGHRS and YFSETQ. The CDR3 DNA reads TGCGCCAGCAGCTTCAGGGGTTGGGAGAGGGAAACCGGGGAGCTGTTTTTT. As protein: CASSFRGWERETGELFF.

This chain joins TRBV7-8 and TRBJ2-2; 11 bases match TRBD1. Germline CDR1 SGHVS, CDR2 FQNEAQ. The V and J ends lost 5 bases and 11 bases, in that order; junction bases with no gene match: 10. The CDR3 spans 15 residues. The DNA for the CDR3 is TGTGCCAGCAGCACCGGGACAGGGGGTTTTAACGAGCTGTTTTTT. It yields the protein CASSTGTGGFNELFF.

The chain couples TRBV7-9 to TRBJ2-1; 9 nucleotides agree with TRBD2. Germline CDR1 reads SEHNR; CDR2 reads FQNEAQ (reference sequence). With 1 base clipped from V and 7 bases from J, the junction kept 8 bases outside the gene matches. The CDR3 has 16 amino acids. The CDR3 loop is CASSLVGLAGRNEQFF. Here the CDR3 DNA reads TGTGCCAGCAGCTTAGTAGGGCTAGCGGGACGTAATGAGCAGTTCTTC.

The chain has TRBV11-2 and TRBJ1-6; TRBD1 matches 9 bases. The CDR3 has 15 residues. The J segment lost 7 bases and the V segment lost 5 bases, leaving 6 bases of the junction unmatched. CDR1 is SGHAT and CDR2 is FQNNGV in the germline V gene. The CDR3 region is CASSGGTGNNSPLHF. The CDR3 DNA reads TGTGCCAGCAGCGGAGGGACAGGGAACAATTCACCCCTCCACTTT. Supplemented by reference TRBV11-2 and TRBJ1-6, the full variable domain reads EAGVAQSPRYKIIEKRQSVAFWCNPISGHATLYWYQQILGQGPKLLIQFQNNGVVDDSQLPKDRFSAERLKGVDSTLKIQPAKLEDSAVYLCASSGGTGNNSPLHFGNGTRLTVT.

This sequence joins TRBV5-1 and TRBJ2-1; 13 nucleotides line up with TRBD2. Losses at the gene ends were 4 bases for V and 5 bases for J; bases not matched to a gene: 6. CDR3 length: 16 amino acids. From germline, CDR1 is SGHRS and CDR2 YFSETQ. Here the CDR3 reads CASSPGLAGAHNEQFF. DNA of the CDR3: TGCGCCAGCAGCCCCGGACTAGCGGGAGCCCACAATGAGCAGTTCTTC. The full variable domain, completed using reference TRBV5-1 and TRBJ2-1, is KAGVTQTPRYLIKTRGQQVTLSCSPISGHRSVSWYQQTPGQGLQFLFEYFSETQRNKGNFPGRFSGRQFSNSRSEMNVSTLELGDSALYLCASSPGLAGAHNEQFFGPGTRLTVL.

The chain links TRBV6-5 to TRBJ2-6; D not resolved. Trimming stripped 6 bases from V and 0 bases from J, with 9 bases between. Germline V lookup: CDR1 MNHEY, CDR2 SVGAGI. This CDR3 contains 15 residues. CDR3 coding DNA: TGTGCCAGCAGACCCCAGAACTCTGGGGCCAACGTCCTGACTTTC. This codes for CASRPQNSGANVLTF.